This TCR beta chain was identified in a study of cytomegalovirus exposure and HLA in healthy donors. Findings of the study overall: Analyzed later, association rates of TCRs varied across HLA loci, with DRB1 most and HLA-C fewest. When a later analysis compared HLA-associated TCR beta chains with equally common others, the HLA-associated chains turned out to be more clonally expanded and to have lower generation probabilities.

A remark on this clone: The antigen remains undetermined.

The PCR employed 60 Vbeta primers together with 13 Jbeta primers. TCRdb's copy holds only in-frame clones and misses some; the assay was immunoSEQ multiplex PCR. The sample shows some 180,000 clones, 70% to 80% of them seen only once. V lost 3 bases to trimming and J lost 1 base; unmatched junction nucleotides: 0. In germline, CDR1 is SGDLS, CDR2 YYNGEE. This CDR3 spans 13 amino acids. The sequencing input was PBMCs. The sequence was obtained from a woman aged 55-69 years in good health and CMV-seropositive. The chain joins TRBV9 to TRBJ1-2; TRBD1 matches at 7 bases. Written as DNA, the CDR3 is TGTGCCAGCAGCGGACAGGGTAACTATGGCTACACCTTC. This sequence encodes CASSGQGNYGYTF.